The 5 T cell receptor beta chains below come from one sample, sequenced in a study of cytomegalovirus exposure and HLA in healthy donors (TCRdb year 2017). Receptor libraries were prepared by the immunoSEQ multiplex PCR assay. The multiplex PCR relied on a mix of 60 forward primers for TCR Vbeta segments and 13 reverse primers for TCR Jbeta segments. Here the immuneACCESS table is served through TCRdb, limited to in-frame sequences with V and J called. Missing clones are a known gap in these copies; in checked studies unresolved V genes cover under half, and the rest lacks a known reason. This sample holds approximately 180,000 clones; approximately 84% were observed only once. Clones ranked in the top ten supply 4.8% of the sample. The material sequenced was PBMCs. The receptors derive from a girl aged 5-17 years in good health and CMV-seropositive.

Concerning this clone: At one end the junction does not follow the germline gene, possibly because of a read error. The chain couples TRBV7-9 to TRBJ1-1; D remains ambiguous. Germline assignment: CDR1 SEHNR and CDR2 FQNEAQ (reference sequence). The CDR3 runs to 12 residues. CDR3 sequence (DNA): TGTTCCAGCAGCTTAGTGCGTACAGAGGCTTTCTTT. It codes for CSSSLVRTEAFF.

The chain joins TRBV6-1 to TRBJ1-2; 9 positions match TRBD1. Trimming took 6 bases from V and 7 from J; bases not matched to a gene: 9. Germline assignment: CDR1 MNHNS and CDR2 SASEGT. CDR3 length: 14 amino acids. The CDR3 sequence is CASRNGQGYGGYTF. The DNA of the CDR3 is TGTGCCAGCAGGAATGGACAGGGGTATGGTGGCTACACCTTC.

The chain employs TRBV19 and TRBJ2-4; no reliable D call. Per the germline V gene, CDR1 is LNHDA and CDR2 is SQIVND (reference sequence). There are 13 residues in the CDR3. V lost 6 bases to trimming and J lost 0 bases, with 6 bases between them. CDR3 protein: CASSDTAKNIQYF. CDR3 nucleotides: TGTGCCAGTAGCGACACAGCCAAAAACATTCAGTACTTC.

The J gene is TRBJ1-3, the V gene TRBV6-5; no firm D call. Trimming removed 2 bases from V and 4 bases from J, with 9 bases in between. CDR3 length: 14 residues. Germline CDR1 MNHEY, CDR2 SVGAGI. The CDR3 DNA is TGTGCCAGCAGTTACGGAGGTGCAGGAAACACCATATATTTT. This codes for CASSYGGAGNTIYF.

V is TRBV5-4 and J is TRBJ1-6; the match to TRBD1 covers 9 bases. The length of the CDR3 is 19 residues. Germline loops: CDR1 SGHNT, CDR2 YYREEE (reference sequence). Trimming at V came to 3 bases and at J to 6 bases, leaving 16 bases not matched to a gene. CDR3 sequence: CASSSSDRGKAFRNSPLHF. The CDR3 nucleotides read TGTGCCAGCAGCTCCTCCGACAGGGGGAAGGCTTTTCGTAATTCACCCCTCCACTTT.